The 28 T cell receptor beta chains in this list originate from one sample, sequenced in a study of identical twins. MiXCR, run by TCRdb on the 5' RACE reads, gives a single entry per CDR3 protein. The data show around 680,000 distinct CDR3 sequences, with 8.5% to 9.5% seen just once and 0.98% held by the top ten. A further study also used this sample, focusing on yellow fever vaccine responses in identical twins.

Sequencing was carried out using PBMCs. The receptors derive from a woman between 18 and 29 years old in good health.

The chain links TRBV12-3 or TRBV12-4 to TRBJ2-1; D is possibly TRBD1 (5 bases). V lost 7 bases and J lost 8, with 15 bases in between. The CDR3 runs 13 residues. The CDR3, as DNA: TGTGCCAGCACCGAACTGGTAGGGGATGAGCAGTTCTTC. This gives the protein CASTELVGDEQFF.

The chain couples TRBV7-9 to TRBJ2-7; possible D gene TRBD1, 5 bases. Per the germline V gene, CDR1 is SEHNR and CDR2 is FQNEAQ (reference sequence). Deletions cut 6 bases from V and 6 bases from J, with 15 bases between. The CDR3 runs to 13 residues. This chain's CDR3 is CASSYGSGPEQYF. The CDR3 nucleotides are TGTGCCAGCAGTTACGGGTCAGGGCCCGAGCAGTACTTC.

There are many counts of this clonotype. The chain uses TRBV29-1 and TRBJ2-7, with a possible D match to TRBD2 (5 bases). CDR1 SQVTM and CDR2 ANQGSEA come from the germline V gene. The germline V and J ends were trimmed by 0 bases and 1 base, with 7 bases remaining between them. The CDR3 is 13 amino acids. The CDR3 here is CSVEEEASYEQYF. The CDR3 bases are TGCAGCGTTGAAGAGGAGGCATCCTACGAGCAGTACTTC.

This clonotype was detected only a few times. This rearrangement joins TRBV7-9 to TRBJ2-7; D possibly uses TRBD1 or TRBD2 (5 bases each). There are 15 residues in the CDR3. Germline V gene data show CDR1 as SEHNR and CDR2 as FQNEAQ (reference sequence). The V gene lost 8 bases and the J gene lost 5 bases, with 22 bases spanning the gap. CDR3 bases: TGTGCCAGCGGCCCTATGGAGGACTGGGACCACGAGCAGTACTTC. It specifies CASGPMEDWDHEQYF.

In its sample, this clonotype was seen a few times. DNA of the CDR3: TGTGCCAGCAGCTTTGGGACTAGCGGGGGACAAGAGACCCAGTACTTC. This encodes CASSFGTSGGQETQYF. This chain connects TRBV5-8 to TRBJ2-5, with 14 nucleotides matching TRBD2. This CDR3 has 16 amino acids. CDR1 and CDR2 from the germline V gene are SGHTS and YDEGEE. V dropped 2 bases and J dropped 2; count of bases not matched to a gene: 2.

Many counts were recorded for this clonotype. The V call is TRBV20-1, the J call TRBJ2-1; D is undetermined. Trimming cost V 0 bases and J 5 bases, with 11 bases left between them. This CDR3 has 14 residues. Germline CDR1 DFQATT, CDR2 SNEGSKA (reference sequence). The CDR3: CSARDPARNNEQFF. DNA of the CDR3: TGCAGTGCTAGAGACCCAGCCCGGAACAATGAGCAGTTCTTC.

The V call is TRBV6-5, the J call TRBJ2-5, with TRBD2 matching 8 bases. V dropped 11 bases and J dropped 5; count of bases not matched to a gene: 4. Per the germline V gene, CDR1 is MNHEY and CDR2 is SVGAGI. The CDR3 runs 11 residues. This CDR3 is CAREGRETQYF. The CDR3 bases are TGTGCCCGGGAGGGGAGGGAGACCCAGTACTTC.

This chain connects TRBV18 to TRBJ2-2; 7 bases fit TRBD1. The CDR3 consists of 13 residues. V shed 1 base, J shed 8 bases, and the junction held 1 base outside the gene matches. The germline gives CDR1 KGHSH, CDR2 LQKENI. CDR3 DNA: TGTGCCAGCTCACCACAGGACAGGGGGGAGCTGTTTTTT. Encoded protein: CASSPQDRGELFF.

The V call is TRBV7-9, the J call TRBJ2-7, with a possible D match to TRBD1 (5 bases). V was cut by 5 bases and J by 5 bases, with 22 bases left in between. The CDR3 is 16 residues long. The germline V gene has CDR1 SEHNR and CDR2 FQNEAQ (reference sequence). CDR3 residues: CASSQSRGSSGHEQYF. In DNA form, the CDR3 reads TGTGCCAGCAGCCAATCGCGTGGGTCGTCAGGGCACGAGCAGTACTTC.

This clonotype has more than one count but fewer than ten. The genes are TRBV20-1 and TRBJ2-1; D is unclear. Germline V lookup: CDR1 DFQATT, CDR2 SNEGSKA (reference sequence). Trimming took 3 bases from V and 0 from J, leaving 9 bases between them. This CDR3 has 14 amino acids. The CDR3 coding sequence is TGCAGTGCTAGGAGTCTGAGCTCCTACAATGAGCAGTTCTTC. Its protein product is CSARSLSSYNEQFF.

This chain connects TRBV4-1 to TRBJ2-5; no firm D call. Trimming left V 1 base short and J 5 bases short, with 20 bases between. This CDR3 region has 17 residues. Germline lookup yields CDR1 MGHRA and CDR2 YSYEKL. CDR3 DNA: TGCGCCAGCAGCCAAGTCCAACTGGCCCCCGGAGCGGAGACCCAGTACTTC. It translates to CASSQVQLAPGAETQYF.

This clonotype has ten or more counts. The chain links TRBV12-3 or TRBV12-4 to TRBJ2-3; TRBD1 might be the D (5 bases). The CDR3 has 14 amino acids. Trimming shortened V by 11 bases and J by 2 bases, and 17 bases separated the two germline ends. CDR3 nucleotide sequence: TGTGCCCAATGCCTCGGACACTCCACAGATACGCAGTATTTT. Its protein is CAQCLGHSTDTQYF.

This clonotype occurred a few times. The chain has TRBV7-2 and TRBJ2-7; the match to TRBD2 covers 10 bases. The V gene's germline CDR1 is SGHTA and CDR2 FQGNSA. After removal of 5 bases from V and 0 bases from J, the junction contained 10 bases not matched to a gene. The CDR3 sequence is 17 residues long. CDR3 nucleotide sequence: TGTGCCAGCAGCCCCACCCGTAGCGGGAGGCTCTCCTACGAGCAGTACTTC. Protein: CASSPTRSGRLSYEQYF.

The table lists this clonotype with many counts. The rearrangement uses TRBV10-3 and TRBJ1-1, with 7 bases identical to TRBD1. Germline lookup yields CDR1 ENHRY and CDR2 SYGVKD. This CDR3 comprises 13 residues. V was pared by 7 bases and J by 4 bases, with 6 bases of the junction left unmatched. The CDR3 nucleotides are TGTGCCATCACAGGGGGTAAGGTCACTGAAGCTTTCTTT. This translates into CAITGGKVTEAFF.

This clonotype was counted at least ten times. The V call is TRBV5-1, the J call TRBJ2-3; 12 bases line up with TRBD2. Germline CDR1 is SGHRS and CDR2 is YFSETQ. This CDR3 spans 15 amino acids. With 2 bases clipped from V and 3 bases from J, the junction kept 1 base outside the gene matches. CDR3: CASSFTSGRTDTQYF. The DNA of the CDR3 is TGCGCCAGCAGCTTTACTAGCGGGAGGACAGATACGCAGTATTTT.

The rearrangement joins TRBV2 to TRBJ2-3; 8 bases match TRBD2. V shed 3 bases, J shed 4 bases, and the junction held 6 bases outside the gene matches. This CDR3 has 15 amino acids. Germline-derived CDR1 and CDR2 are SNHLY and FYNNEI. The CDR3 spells CASSENGRDADTQYF. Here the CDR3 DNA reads TGTGCCAGCAGTGAGAACGGGAGGGACGCAGATACGCAGTATTTT. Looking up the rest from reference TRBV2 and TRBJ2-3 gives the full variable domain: EPEVTQTPSHQVTQMGQEVILRCVPISNHLYFYWYRQILGQKVEFLVSFYNNEISEKSEIFDDQFSVERPDGSNFTLKIRSTKLEDSAMYFCASSENGRDADTQYFGPGTRLTVL.

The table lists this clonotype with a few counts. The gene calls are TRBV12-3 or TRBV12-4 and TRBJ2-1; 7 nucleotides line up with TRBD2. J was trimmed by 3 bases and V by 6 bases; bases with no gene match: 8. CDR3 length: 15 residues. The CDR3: CASSPQRGGYNEQFF. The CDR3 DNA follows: TGTGCCAGCAGCCCCCAGCGGGGAGGCTACAATGAGCAGTTCTTC.

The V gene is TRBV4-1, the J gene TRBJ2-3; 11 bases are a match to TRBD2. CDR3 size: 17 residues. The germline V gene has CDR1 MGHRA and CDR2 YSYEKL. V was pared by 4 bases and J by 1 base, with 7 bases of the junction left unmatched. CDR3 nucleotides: TGCGCCAGCAGCCCAAACCTGGGACTAGCGGGCACAGATACGCAGTATTTT. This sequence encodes CASSPNLGLAGTDTQYF.

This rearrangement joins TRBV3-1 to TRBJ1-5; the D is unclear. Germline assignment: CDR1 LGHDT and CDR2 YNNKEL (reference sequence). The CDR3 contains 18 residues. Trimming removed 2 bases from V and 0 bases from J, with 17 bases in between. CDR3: CASSQSGRTRYSNQPQHF. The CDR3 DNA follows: TGTGCCAGCAGCCAATCTGGGCGGACGAGGTATAGCAATCAGCCCCAGCATTTT.

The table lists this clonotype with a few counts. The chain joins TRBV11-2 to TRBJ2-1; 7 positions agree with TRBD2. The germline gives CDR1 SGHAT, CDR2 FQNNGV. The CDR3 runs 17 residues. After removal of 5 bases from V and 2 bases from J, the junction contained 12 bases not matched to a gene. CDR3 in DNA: TGTGCCAGCAGCCGGTCAGGGAGCGGGGTCACCTACAATGAGCAGTTCTTC. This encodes CASSRSGSGVTYNEQFF.

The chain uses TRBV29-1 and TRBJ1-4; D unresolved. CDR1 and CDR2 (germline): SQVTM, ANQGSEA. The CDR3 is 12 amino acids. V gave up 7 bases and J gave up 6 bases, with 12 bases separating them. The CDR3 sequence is CSGRAGDEKLFF. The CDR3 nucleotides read TGCAGCGGGAGGGCGGGAGATGAAAAACTGTTTTTT.

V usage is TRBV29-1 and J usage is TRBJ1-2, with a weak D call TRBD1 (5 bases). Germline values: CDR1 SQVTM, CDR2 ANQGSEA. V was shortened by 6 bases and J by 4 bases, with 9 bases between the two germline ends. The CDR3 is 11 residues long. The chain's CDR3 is CSVDSGYGYTF. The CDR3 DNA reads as TGCAGCGTCGACAGCGGCTATGGCTACACCTTC. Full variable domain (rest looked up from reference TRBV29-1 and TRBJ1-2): SAVISQKPSRDICQRGTSLTIQCQVDSQVTMMFWYRQQPGQSLTLIATANQGSEATYESGFVIDKFPISRPNLTFSTLTVSNMSPEDSSIYLCSVDSGYGYTFGSGTRLTVV.

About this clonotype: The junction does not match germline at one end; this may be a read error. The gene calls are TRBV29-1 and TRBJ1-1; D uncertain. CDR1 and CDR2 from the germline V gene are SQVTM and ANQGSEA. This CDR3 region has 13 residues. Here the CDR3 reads CSVEGSQNTEAFF. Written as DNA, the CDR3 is TGCAGCGTCGAAGGGAGTCAGAACACTGAAGCTTTCTTT.

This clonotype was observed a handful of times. The CDR3 spells CASSLRGQSSAEQYF. The CDR3 DNA reads as TGTGCCAGCAGTTTAAGAGGACAGAGCTCCGCCGAGCAGTACTTC. This sequence joins TRBV28 and TRBJ2-7, with D possibly matching TRBD1 (6 bases). This CDR3 region has 15 residues. In germline, CDR1 is MDHEN, CDR2 SYDVKM. The V end lost 2 bases, the J end lost 6 bases, and 17 bases lay between the germline ends.

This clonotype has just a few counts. For the CDR3, the DNA is TGTGCCAGCAGCTTTAATGGGGGCCAAGAGACCCAGTACTTC. Translated: CASSFNGGQETQYF. The rearrangement links TRBV7-2 to TRBJ2-5; D may correspond to TRBD1 or TRBD2 (5 bases each). Between the trimmed V and J ends, which lost 3 bases and 1 base, there was a span of 9 bases. The CDR3 length is 14 residues. CDR1 and CDR2 from the germline V gene are SGHTA and FQGNSA.

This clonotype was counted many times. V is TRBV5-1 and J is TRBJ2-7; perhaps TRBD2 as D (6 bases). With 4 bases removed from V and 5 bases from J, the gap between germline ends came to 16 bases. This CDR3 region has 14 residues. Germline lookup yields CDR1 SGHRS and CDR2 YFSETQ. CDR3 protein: CASSPGGPVDEQYF. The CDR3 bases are TGCGCCAGCAGCCCAGGAGGGCCGGTTGACGAGCAGTACTTC.

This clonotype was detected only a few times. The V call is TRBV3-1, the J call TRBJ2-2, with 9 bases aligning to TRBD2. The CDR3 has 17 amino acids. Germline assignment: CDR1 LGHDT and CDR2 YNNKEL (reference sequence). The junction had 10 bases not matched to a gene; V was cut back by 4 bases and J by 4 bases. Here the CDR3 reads CASSPARLAAFTGELFF. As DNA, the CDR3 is TGTGCCAGCAGCCCGGCCCGACTAGCGGCCTTCACCGGGGAGCTGTTTTTT.

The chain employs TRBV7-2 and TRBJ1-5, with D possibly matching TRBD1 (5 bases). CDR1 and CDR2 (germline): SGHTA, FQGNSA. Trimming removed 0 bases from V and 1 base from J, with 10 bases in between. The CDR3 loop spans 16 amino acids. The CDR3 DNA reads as TGTGCCAGCAGCTTAGCGTGGGCAGGGAGCAATCAGCCCCAGCATTTT. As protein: CASSLAWAGSNQPQHF.